Sequencing of this T cell receptor (beta chain) was carried out in a study of blood T cell repertoires in COVID-19. Germline CDR1 reads SGHRS; CDR2 reads YFSETQ. The CDR3 is 16 amino acids. Trimming cost V 0 bases and J 5 bases; bases outside gene matches: 6. Some clones are missing from TCRdb's copy, which holds only in-frame ones; the method was immunoSEQ multiplex PCR. Here the sample spans 280,000 or so clones, around 92% being singletons. The sequenced sample consisted of PBMCs or T cells enriched from blood (not recorded which). The J gene is TRBJ1-5, the V gene TRBV5-1, with TRBD1 identical over 9 bases. This sequence originates from a woman in her fifties or sixties who had been exposed to COVID-19. CDR3 in amino acids: CASSLARDRADQPQHF. DNA for the CDR3: TGCGCCAGCAGCTTGGCCCGGGACAGGGCGGATCAGCCCCAGCATTTT.